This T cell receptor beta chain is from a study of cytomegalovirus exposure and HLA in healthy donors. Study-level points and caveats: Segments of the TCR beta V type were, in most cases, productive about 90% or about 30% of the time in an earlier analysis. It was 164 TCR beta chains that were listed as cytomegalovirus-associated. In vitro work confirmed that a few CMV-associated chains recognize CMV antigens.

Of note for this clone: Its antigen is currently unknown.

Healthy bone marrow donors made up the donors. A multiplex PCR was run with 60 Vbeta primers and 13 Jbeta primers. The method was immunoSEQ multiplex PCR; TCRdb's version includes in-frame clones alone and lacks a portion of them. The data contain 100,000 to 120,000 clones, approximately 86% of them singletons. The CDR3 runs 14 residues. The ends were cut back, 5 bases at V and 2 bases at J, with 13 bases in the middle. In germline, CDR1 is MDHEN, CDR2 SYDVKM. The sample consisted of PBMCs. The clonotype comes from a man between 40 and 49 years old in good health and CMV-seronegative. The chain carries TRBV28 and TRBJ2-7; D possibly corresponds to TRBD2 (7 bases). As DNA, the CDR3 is TGTGCCAGCAGTCTCGGGGGGCCTCCCTACGAGCAGTACTTC. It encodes CASSLGGPPYEQYF.